Below are 5 T cell receptor beta chains sequenced from a single sample in a study of cytotoxic CD8 clonotypes in ibrutinib-treated CLL. TCRdb's copy holds only in-frame clones and misses some; the assay was immunoSEQ multiplex PCR. Among 110,000 or so clones listed, approximately 56% were seen once. The sample was PBMCs, taken after 24 months of ibrutinib treatment. Receptors were obtained from a human donor with chronic lymphocytic leukemia.

The rearrangement uses TRBV10-3 and TRBJ1-2; D gene uncertain. V dropped 0 bases and J dropped 7 bases, with 15 bases sitting between them. This CDR3 comprises 15 residues. Per germline, CDR1 ENHRY and CDR2 SYGVKD. CDR3 residues: CAISESSGSSGGYTF. In nucleotides, the CDR3 is TGTGCCATCAGTGAGTCGTCGGGGTCGAGCGGTGGCTACACCTTC.

V and J are TRBV6-5 and TRBJ2-5; tentative D call: TRBD2 (6 bases). The germline CDR1 and CDR2 sequences are MNHEY and SVGAGI. Trimming pared 5 bases from V and 5 bases from J, leaving 15 bases between. The CDR3 covers 14 residues. In DNA form, the CDR3 reads TGTGCCAGCAGTGGGCGGGACTCCTCGGAGACCCAGTACTTC. Its translation: CASSGRDSSETQYF.

The chain links TRBV27 to TRBJ1-2; a weak D match, TRBD1 (6 bases). The CDR3 has 12 amino acids. Germline loops: CDR1 MNHEY, CDR2 SMNVEV (reference sequence). In nucleotides, the CDR3 is TGTGGGACAGCACGAAGGGACTATGGCTACACCTTC. It translates to CGTARRDYGYTF.

The rearrangement links TRBV7-5 to TRBJ2-4; the D call in the table, TRBD2, was not verified against the DNA. TRBV7-5 constitutes a pseudogene. This CDR3 has 15 residues. Written as DNA, the CDR3 is TGTGCCAGCAGCTTAGAGCCCCGCTTTGAGAACATTCAGTACTTC. It is translated as CASSLEPRFENIQYF.

The rearrangement links TRBV7-9 to TRBJ1-1; no firm D call. The germline V and J ends were trimmed by 2 bases and 1 base, with 5 bases remaining between them. This CDR3 comprises 13 residues. Germline V lookup: CDR1 SEHNR, CDR2 FQNEAQ (reference sequence). The CDR3 region is CASSLIPNTEAFF. The CDR3 region has the DNA TGTGCCAGCAGCTTAATACCGAACACTGAAGCTTTCTTT.